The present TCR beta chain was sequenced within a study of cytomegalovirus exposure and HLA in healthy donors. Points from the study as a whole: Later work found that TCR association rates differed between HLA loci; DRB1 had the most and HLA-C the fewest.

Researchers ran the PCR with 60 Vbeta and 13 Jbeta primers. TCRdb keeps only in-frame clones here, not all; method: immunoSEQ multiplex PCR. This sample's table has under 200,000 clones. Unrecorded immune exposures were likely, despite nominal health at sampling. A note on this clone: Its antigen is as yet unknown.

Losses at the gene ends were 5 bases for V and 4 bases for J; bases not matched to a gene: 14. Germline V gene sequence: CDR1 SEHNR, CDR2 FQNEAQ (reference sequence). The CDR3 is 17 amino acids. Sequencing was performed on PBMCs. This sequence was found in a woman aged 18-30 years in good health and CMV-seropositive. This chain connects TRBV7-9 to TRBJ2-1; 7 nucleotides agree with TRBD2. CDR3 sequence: CASSPRDSGFLYNEQFF. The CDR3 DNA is TGTGCCAGCAGCCCCCGGGATAGCGGGTTCCTTTACAATGAGCAGTTCTTC.